The source of this T cell receptor beta chain is a study of OX40 agonist ivuxolimab in advanced cancers. Study background: People in dose escalation had one of these cancers: hepatocellular carcinoma, melanoma, renal cell or head and neck cancer. Participants, around 80% male, averaged about 59 years of age, ranging from about 23 to 90.

V gave up 0 bases and J gave up 6 bases, with 8 bases separating them. Germline values: CDR1 GTSNPN, CDR2 SVGIG (reference sequence). The CDR3 has 13 amino acids. The study's findings and limits: On average, CD8+ T cells showed a greater number of expanded clones than CD4+.

In regard to this clone: Its target is not known.

Profiled with immunoSEQ multiplex PCR; TCRdb holds only in-frame clones, not every one. Among 82,000 or so clones listed, over 85% were seen once. Sequenced material: CD4+ or CD8+ T cells sorted from blood, taken in a trial of the OX40 agonist ivuxolimab. This receptor was taken from an adult with an advanced solid tumor such as melanoma, head and neck, liver or kidney cancer. This chain joins TRBV30 and TRBJ2-2; D possibly corresponds to TRBD2 (5 bases). The CDR3 nucleotides are TGTGCCTGGAGTGTATTGGAGGCCGGGGAGCTGTTTTTT. Its translation: CAWSVLEAGELFF.